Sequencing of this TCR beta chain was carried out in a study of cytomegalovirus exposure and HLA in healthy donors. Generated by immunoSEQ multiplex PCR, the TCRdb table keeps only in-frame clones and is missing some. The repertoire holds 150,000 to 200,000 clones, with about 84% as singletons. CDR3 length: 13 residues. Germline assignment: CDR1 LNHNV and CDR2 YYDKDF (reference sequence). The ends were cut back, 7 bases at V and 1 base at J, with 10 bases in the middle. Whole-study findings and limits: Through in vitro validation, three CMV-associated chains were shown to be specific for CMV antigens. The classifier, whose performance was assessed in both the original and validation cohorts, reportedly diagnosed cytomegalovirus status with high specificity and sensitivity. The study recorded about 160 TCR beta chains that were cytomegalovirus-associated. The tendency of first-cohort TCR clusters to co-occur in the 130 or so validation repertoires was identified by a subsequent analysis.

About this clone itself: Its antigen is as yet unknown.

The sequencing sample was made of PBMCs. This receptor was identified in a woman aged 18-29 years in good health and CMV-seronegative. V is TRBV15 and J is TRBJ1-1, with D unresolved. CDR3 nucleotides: TGTGCCACCACCGTTAGACAGAACACTGAAGCTTTCTTT. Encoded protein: CATTVRQNTEAFF.